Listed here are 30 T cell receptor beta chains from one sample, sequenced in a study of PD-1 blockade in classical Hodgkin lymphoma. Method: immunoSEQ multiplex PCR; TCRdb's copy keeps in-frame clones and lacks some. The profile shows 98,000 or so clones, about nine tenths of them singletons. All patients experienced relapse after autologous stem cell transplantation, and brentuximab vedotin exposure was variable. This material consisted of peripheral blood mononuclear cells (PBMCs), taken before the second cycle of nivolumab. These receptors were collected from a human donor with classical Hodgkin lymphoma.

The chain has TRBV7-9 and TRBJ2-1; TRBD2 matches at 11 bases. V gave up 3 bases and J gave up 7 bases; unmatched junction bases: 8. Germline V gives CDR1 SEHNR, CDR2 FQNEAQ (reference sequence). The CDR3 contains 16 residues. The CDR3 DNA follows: TGTGCCAGCAGCTTTTATAGCGGGAGGGCGAAGAATGAGCAGTTCTTC. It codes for CASSFYSGRAKNEQFF.

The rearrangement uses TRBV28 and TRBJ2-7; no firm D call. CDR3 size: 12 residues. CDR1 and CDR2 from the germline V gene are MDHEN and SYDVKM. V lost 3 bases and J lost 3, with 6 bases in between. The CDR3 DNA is TGTGCCAGCAGTTTGTACAGCTACGAGCAGTACTTC. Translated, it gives CASSLYSYEQYF.

CDR3 region: CASSLLRLMEQYF. CDR3 nucleotides: TGTGCCAGCAGTTTATTACGTCTCATGGAGCAGTACTTC. The chain joins TRBV28 to TRBJ2-7; unclear D gene. The CDR3 contains 13 residues. The V gene's germline CDR1 is MDHEN and CDR2 SYDVKM. Trimming removed 1 base from V and 7 bases from J, with 11 bases in between.

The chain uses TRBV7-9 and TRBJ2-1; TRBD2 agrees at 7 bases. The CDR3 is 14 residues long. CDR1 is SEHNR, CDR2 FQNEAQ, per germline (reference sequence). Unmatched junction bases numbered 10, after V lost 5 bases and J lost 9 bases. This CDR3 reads CASSGGRAFTEQFF. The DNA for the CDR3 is TGTGCCAGCAGCGGAGGGAGGGCCTTTACTGAGCAGTTCTTC.

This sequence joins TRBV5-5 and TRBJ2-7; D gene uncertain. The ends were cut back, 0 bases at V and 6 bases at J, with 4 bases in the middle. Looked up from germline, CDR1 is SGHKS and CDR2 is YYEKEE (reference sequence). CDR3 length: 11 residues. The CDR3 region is CASSLAGEQYF. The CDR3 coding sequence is TGTGCCAGCAGCTTGGCCGGCGAGCAGTACTTC.

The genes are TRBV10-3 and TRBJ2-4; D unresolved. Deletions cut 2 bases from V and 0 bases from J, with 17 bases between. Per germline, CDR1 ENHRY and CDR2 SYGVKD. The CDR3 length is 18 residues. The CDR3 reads CAISEKGEERLAKNIQYF. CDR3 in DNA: TGTGCCATCAGTGAGAAAGGAGAGGAGAGACTAGCCAAAAACATTCAGTACTTC.

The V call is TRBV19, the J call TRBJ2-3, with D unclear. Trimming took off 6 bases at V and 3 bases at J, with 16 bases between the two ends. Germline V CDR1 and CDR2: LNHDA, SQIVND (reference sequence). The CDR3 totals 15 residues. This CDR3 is CASSLADVRTDTQYF. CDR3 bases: TGTGCCAGTAGCTTGGCAGATGTTAGAACAGATACGCAGTATTTT.

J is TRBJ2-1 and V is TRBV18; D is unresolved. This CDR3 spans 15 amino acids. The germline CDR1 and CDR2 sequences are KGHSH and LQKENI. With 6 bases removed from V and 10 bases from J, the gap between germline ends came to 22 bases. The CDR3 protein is CASSFGSARSWEQFF. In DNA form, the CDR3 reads TGTGCCAGCTCCTTTGGGTCTGCCCGTTCATGGGAGCAGTTCTTC. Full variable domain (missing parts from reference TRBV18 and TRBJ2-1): NAGVMQNPRHLVRRRGQEARLRCSPMKGHSHVYWYRQLPEEGLKFMVYLQKENIIDESGMPKERFSAEFPKEGPSILRIQQVVRGDSAAYFCASSFGSARSWEQFFGPGTRLTVL.

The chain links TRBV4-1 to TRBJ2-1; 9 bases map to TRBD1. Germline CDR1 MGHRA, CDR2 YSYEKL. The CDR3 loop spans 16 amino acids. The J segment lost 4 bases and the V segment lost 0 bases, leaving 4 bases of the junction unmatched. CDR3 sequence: CASSQDSDRGYNEQFF. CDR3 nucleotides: TGCGCCAGCAGCCAAGACTCGGACAGGGGTTACAATGAGCAGTTCTTC.

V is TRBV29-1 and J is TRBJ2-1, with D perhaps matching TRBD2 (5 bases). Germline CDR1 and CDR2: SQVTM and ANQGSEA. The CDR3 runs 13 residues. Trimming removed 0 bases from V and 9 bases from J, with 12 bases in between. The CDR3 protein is CSVEEDSDIEQFF. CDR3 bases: TGCAGCGTTGAAGAGGACTCGGATATTGAGCAGTTCTTC.

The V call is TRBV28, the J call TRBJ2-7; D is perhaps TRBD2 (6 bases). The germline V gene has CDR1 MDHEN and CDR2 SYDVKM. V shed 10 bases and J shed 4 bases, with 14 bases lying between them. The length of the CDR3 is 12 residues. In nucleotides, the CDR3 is TGTGCCACGGCTCCAGCGGGTTACGAGCAGTACTTC. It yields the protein CATAPAGYEQYF.

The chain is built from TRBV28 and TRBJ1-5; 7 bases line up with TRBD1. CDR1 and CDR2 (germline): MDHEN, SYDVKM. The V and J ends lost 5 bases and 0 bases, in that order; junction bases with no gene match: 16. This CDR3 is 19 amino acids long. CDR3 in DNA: TGTGCCAGCAGTCTTAACCGGGACAGTCTCTCTTATAGCAATCAGCCCCAGCATTTT. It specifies CASSLNRDSLSYSNQPQHF.

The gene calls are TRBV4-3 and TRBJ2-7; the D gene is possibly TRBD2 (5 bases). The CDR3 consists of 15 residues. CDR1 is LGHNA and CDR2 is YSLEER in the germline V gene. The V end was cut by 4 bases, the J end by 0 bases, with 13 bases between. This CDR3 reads CASSPGWASSYEQYF. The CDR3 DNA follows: TGCGCCAGCAGCCCGGGATGGGCGAGCTCCTACGAGCAGTACTTC.

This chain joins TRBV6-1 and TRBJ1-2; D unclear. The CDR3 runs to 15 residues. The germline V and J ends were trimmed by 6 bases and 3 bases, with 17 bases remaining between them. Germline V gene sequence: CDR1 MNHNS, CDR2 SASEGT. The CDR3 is CASSPRGWVDYGYTF. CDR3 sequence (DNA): TGTGCCAGCAGCCCCCGAGGTTGGGTGGACTATGGCTACACCTTC.

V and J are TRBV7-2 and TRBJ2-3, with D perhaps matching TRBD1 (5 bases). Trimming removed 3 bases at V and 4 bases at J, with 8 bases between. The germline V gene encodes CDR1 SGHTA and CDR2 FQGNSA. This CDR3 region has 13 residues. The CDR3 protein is CASSFQGADTQYF. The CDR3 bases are TGTGCCAGCAGCTTCCAGGGCGCAGATACGCAGTATTTT. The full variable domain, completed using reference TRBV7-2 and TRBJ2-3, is GAGVSQSPSNKVTEKGKDVELRCDPISGHTALYWYRQSLGQGLEFLIYFQGNSAPDKSGLPSDRFSAERTGGSVSTLTIQRTQQEDSAVYLCASSFQGADTQYFGPGTRLTVL.

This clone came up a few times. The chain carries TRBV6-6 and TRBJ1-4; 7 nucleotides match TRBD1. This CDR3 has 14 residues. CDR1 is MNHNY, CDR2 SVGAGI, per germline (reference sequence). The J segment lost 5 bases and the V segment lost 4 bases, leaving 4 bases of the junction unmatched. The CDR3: CASSSGQANEKLFF. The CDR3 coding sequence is TGTGCCAGCAGTTCCGGACAGGCCAATGAAAAACTGTTTTTT.

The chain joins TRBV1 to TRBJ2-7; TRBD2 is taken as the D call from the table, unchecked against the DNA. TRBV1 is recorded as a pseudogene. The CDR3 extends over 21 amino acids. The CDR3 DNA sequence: TGCACCAGCAGCCAAGATCCATCCTCGGGGGGCGTAGCGGGGGACTCCTACGAGCAGTACTTC. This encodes CTSSQDPSSGGVAGDSYEQYF.

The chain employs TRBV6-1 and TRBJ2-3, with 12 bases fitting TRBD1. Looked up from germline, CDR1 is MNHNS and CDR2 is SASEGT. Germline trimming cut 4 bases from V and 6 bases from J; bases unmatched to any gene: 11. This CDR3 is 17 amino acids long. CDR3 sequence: CASSARKGQGAGDTQYF. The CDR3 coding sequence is TGTGCCAGCAGTGCCAGGAAGGGACAGGGGGCTGGGGATACGCAGTATTTT.

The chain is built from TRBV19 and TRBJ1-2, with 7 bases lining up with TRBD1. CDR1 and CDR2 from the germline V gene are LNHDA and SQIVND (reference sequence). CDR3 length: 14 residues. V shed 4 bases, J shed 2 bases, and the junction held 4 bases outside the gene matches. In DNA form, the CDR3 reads TGTGCCAGTAGTAACATACAGGGGAACTATGGCTACACCTTC. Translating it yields CASSNIQGNYGYTF.

The CDR3 spells CASSPYQSRDRGGNYGYTF. CDR3 nucleotides: TGTGCCAGCTCACCATATCAGTCCCGGGACAGGGGCGGTAACTATGGCTACACCTTC. The genes are TRBV18 and TRBJ1-2; the match to TRBD1 covers 10 bases. The ends lost 2 bases at V and 1 base at J; junction bases unmatched: 13. Germline V gene data show CDR1 as KGHSH and CDR2 as LQKENI. The CDR3 runs 19 residues. Using reference TRBV18 and TRBJ1-2 for the parts outside the CDR3, the full variable domain is NAGVMQNPRHLVRRRGQEARLRCSPMKGHSHVYWYRQLPEEGLKFMVYLQKENIIDESGMPKERFSAEFPKEGPSILRIQQVVRGDSAAYFCASSPYQSRDRGGNYGYTFGSGTRLTVV.

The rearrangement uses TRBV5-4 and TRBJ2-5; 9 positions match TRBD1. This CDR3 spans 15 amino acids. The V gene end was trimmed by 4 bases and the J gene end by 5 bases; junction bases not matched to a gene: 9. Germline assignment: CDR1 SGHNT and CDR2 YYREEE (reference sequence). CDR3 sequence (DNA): TGTGCCAGCAGCATCGACAGGGGGGTTGGGGAGACCCAGTACTTC. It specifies CASSIDRGVGETQYF.

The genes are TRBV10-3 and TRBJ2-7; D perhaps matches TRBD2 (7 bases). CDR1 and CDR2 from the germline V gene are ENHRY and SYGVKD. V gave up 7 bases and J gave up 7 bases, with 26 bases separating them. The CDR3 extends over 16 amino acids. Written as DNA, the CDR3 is TGTGCCATCAATGGGGGGGGCGGCAGCCCAGGGGATGAGCAGTACTTC. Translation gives CAINGGGGSPGDEQYF.

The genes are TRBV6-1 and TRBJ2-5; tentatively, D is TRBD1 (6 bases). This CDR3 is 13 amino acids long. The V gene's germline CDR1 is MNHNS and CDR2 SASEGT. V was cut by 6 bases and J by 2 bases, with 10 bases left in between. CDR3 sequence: CASSGTTQETQYF. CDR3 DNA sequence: TGTGCCAGCAGCGGGACAACACAAGAGACCCAGTACTTC.

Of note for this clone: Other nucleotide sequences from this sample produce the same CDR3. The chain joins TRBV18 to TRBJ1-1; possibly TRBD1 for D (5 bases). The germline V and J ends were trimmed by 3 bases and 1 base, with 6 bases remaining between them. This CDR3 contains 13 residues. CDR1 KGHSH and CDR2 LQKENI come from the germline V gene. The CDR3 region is CASSPQGNTEAFF. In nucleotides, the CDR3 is TGTGCCAGCTCACCGCAGGGGAACACTGAAGCTTTCTTT.

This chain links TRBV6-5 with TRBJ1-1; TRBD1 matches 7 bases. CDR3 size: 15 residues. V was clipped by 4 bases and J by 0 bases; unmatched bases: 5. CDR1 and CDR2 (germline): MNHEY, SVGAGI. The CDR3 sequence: CASSSTGQMNTEAFF. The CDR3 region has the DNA TGTGCCAGCAGTTCTACGGGACAGATGAACACTGAAGCTTTCTTT.

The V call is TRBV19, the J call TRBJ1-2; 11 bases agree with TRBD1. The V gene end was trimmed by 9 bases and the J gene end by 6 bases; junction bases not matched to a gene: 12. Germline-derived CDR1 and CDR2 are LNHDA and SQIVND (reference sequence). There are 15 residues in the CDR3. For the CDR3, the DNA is TGTGCCAGCCTACCGGACAGGGGGCGTAGGAATGGCTACACCTTC. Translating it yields CASLPDRGRRNGYTF.

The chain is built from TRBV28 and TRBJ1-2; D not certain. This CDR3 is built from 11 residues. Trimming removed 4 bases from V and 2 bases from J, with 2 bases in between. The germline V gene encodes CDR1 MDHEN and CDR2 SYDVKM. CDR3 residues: CASSSNYGYTF. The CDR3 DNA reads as TGTGCCAGCAGTTCGAACTATGGCTACACCTTC.

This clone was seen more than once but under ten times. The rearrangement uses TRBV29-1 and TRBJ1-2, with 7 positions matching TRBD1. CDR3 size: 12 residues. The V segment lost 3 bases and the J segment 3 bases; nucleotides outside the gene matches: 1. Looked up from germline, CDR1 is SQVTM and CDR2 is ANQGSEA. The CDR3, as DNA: TGCAGCGTTGACGGGACAGACTATGGCTACACCTTC. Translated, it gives CSVDGTDYGYTF.

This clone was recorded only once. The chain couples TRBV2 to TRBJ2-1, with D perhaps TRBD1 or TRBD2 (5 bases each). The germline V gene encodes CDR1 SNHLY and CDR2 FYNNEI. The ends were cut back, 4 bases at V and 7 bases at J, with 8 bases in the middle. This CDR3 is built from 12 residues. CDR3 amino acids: CASSGDGNEQFF. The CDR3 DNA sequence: TGTGCCAGCAGTGGGGACGGGAATGAGCAGTTCTTC.

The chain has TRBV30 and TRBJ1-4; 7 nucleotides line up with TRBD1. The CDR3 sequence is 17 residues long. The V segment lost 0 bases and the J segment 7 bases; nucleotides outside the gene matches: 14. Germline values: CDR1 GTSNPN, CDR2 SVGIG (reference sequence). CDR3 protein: CAWSVLGQLYPGEKLFF. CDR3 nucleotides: TGTGCCTGGAGTGTATTGGGACAGCTCTATCCGGGTGAAAAACTGTTTTTT. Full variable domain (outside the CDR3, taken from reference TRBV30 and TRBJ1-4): SQTIHQWPATLVQPVGSPLSLECTVEGTSNPNLYWYRQAAGRGLQLLFYSVGIGQISSEVPQNLSASRPQDRQFILSSKKLLLSDSGFYLCAWSVLGQLYPGEKLFFGSGTQLSVL.